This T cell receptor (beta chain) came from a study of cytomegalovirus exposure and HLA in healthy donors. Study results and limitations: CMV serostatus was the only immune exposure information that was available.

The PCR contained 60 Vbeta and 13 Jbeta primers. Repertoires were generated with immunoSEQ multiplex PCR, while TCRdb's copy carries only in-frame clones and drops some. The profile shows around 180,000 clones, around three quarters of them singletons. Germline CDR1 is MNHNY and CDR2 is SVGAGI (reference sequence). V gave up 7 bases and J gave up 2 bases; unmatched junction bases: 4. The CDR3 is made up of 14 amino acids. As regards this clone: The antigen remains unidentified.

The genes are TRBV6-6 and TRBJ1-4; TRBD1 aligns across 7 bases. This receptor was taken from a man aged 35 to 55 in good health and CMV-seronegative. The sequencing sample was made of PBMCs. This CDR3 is CASTQGGTNEKLFF. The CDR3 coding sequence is TGTGCCAGCACCCAAGGGGGCACTAATGAAAAACTGTTTTTT.